The rows below give T cell receptor beta chains drawn from one sample of a study of CD8 T cells in Susac syndrome. Using its own MiXCR run on the immunoSEQ multiplex PCR reads, TCRdb lists one record per CDR3 protein. The table has fewer than 350,000 distinct CDR3 sequences, over 75% seen once. Input material: CD8+ T cells from PBMCs. All receptors derive from a human donor with multiple sclerosis. Both conserved end residues are part of each CDR3. A D gene is named only where the DNA matches it firmly. The listing skips clone size in some rows; elsewhere it reads once, few, many or a size class.

v_call	clone_size	d_call	j_call	cdr3_nt	cdr3_aa
TRBV14	.	.	TRBJ1-1	TGTGCCAGCAACATAGGATACAGGGACACTGAAGCTTTCTTT	CASNIGYRDTEAFF
TRBV27	few	.	TRBJ2-1	TGTGCCAGCTCGCGGTACAATGAGCAGTTCTTC	CASSRYNEQFF
TRBV6-6	.	TRBD1	TRBJ2-3	TGTGCCAGCAGCATTAAACAGGGGAGAAGCACAGATACGCAGTATTTT	CASSIKQGRSTDTQYF
TRBV7-6	.	TRBD2	TRBJ2-1	TGTGCCAGCAGCGCGATACTAGCGGGAGGGGTGAATGAGCAGTTCTTC	CASSAILAGGVNEQFF
TRBV7-8	.	.	TRBJ1-1	TGTGCCAGCAAAACCACGTACAACACTGAAGCTTTCTTT	CASKTTYNTEAFF
TRBV4-1	once	.	TRBJ1-2	TGCGCCAGCAGCCAAGATCCGGGGGGCCCCCCCCTTGACTACACCTTC	CASSQDPGGPPLDYTF
TRBV7-2	.	.	TRBJ1-2	TGTGCCAGCAGCGGTGTTCGGGGGCTCTATGGCTACACCTTC	CASSGVRGLYGYTF
TRBV6-1	.	.	TRBJ2-5	TGTGCCAGCAGCAGGGTGGCAAACTACCAAGAGACCCAGTACTTC	CASSRVANYQETQYF
TRBV9	once	TRBD1	TRBJ2-3	TGTGCCAGCACCCTCGACAGGGAGACAGATACGCAGTATTTT	CASTLDRETDTQYF
TRBV7-6	.	.	TRBJ2-1	TGTGCCAGCAGCTTCATGTCCCGGGAAGGGGAGCAGTTCTTC	CASSFMSREGEQFF
TRBV15	.	.	TRBJ1-5	TGTGCCACCAGCAGCGTAAATCAGCCCCAGCATTTT	CATSSVNQPQHF
TRBV30	.	.	TRBJ1-5	TGTGCCTGGAGTGGGAGTGCGACGGGGGAATGGGATCAGCCCCAGCATTTT	CAWSGSATGEWDQPQHF
TRBV30	.	TRBD2	TRBJ2-5	TGTGCCTGGACTTACCGAATTCTAGGGCGGGAGGGCCCAGAGACCCAGTACTTC	CAWTYRILGREGPETQYF
TRBV4-3	few	.	TRBJ2-7	TGCGCCAGCAGCCAAGAACGCCGGGACGCCTACGAGCAGTACTTC	CASSQERRDAYEQYF
TRBV20-1	.	TRBD2	TRBJ2-1	TGCAGTGCTCCTTGGACTAGCGGGACCAACTCCTACAATGAGCAGTTCTTC	CSAPWTSGTNSYNEQFF
TRBV28	.	TRBD1	TRBJ1-5	TGTGCCAGCAGCACGACAGGGTATGTGCTCCAGCCCCAGCATTTT	CASSTTGYVLQPQHF
TRBV27	.	.	TRBJ1-5	TGTGCCAGCAGTTTTTGGGGGGATAGCAATCAGCCCCAGCATTTT	CASSFWGDSNQPQHF
TRBV20-1	.	.	TRBJ2-3	TGCAGTGCTCGAAAGCTGGGGGATCAGCGGACAGATACGCAGTATTTT	CSARKLGDQRTDTQYF
TRBV7-6	.	.	TRBJ2-3	TGTGCCAGCAGCTTAGCGGCCTGGACAGATACGCAGTATTTT	CASSLAAWTDTQYF